The 21 T cell receptor beta chains reported below all come from one sample, sequenced in a study of response to subunit inactivated influenza vaccine. TCRdb analysed the RT-PCR reads with MiXCR anew, one entry per CDR3 protein. The sample has approximately 500,000 distinct CDR3 sequences, 10% to 15% seen once. The specimen comprised PBMCs from blood, sampled 40 to 50 days after vaccination. The receptors were sampled from a man aged 45 to 65 who received an inactivated influenza vaccine.

The table lists this clonotype with a count of one. One end of the junction does not line up with germline, which may come from a read error. The V and J genes are TRBV4-2 and TRBJ1-1; no clear D gene. This CDR3 has 13 amino acids. Germline V gene lookup returns CDR1 LGHNA and CDR2 YNFKEQ. The CDR3 DNA reads TGTGCCAGCAGCAAAGACGTGCGGACTGAAGCTTTCTTT. Amino acids: CASSKDVRTEAFF.

This clonotype showed up many times. This chain joins TRBV20-1 and TRBJ2-3, with 8 nucleotides matching TRBD2. The trim removed 3 bases at V and 1 base at J, leaving 0 bases unmatched. CDR1 DFQATT and CDR2 SNEGSKA come from the germline V gene (reference sequence). The CDR3 has 13 amino acids. This chain's CDR3 is CSASSGGTDTQYF. The CDR3 DNA sequence: TGCAGTGCTAGTAGCGGGGGCACAGATACGCAGTATTTT.

A few counts support this clonotype. The rearrangement links TRBV27 to TRBJ2-1; no definite D call. This CDR3 has 14 amino acids. Germline V CDR1 and CDR2: MNHEY, SMNVEV (reference sequence). Trimming took off 0 bases at V and 9 bases at J, with 12 bases between the two ends. CDR3 residues: CASSLSGGLSEQFF. The CDR3 DNA reads TGTGCCAGCAGTTTATCAGGCGGTCTTAGTGAGCAGTTCTTC.

This rearrangement joins TRBV6-9 to TRBJ1-5, with a weak D call TRBD1 (6 bases). Per germline, CDR1 MNHGY and CDR2 SVAAGI. V gave up 8 bases and J gave up 0 bases, with 11 bases separating them. This CDR3 has 14 residues. The CDR3 sequence is CASQGGASNQPQHF. Here the CDR3 DNA reads TGTGCCAGCCAAGGGGGGGCTAGCAATCAGCCCCAGCATTTT.

The table lists this clonotype with a few counts. The chain uses TRBV6-5 and TRBJ2-3; D gene uncertain. The CDR3 loop spans 14 amino acids. The V gene's germline CDR1 is MNHEY and CDR2 SVGAGI. V was cut by 3 bases and J by 3 bases, with 10 bases left in between. The CDR3 sequence: CASSYRRVTDTQYF. The CDR3 region has the DNA TGTGCCAGCAGTTATCGGCGAGTTACAGATACGCAGTATTTT.

A few counts support this clonotype. The chain uses TRBV5-1 and TRBJ2-2; 7 positions agree with TRBD1. This CDR3 is 15 amino acids long. Trimming took 3 bases from V and 0 from J; bases not matched to a gene: 2. Germline assignment: CDR1 SGHRS and CDR2 YFSETQ. CDR3 sequence reads: CASSWDSPNTGELFF. The CDR3 bases are TGCGCCAGCAGCTGGGACAGCCCGAACACCGGGGAGCTGTTTTTT.

This clonotype was seen ten or more times. The chain recombines TRBV12-3 or TRBV12-4 with TRBJ1-1, with D unclear. CDR3 length: 15 amino acids. The V end lost 5 bases, the J end lost 5 bases, and 18 bases lay between the germline ends. The CDR3 loop is CASSPDAVGRTEAFF. Written as DNA, the CDR3 is TGTGCCAGCAGTCCTGATGCGGTGGGCAGGACTGAAGCTTTCTTT.

Ten or more counts support this clonotype. The chain combines TRBV24-1 with TRBJ2-2, with D uncertain. The CDR3 is made up of 13 amino acids. Germline CDR1 reads KGHDR; CDR2 reads SFDVKD. Trimming left V 2 bases short and J 5 bases short, with 5 bases between. The CDR3 DNA follows: TGTGCCACCAGTGATTCGGTAACCGGGGAGCTGTTTTTT. Translated: CATSDSVTGELFF.

This CDR3 is CSAPLGLAGVGEQYF. The CDR3 DNA reads TGCAGTGCGCCGCTGGGGCTAGCGGGAGTCGGCGAGCAGTACTTC. The chain has TRBV20-1 and TRBJ2-7; 10 bases agree with TRBD2. Unmatched junction bases numbered 14, after V lost 6 bases and J lost 6 bases. The CDR3 loop spans 15 amino acids. The germline CDR1 and CDR2 sequences are DFQATT and SNEGSKA (reference sequence).

This clonotype has only a few counts. V gene TRBV3-1 combines with J gene TRBJ1-5; no reliable D call. Looked up from germline, CDR1 is LGHDT and CDR2 is YNNKEL (reference sequence). The CDR3 extends over 13 amino acids. Trimming left V 4 bases short and J 4 bases short, with 8 bases between. CDR3 loop: CASSRGPNQPQHF. The CDR3 nucleotides read TGTGCCAGCAGCCGTGGACCGAATCAGCCCCAGCATTTT.

This clonotype occurred a few times. The V call is TRBV6-5, the J call TRBJ2-7; TRBD1 matches 9 bases. Germline values: CDR1 MNHEY, CDR2 SVGAGI. Trimming at V came to 0 bases and at J to 3 bases, leaving 6 bases not matched to a gene. The CDR3 spans 16 residues. The chain's CDR3 is CASSYSMGQGFYEQYF. The CDR3 nucleotides are TGTGCCAGCAGTTACTCGATGGGACAGGGTTTCTACGAGCAGTACTTC.

The V gene is TRBV12-3 or TRBV12-4, the J gene TRBJ1-2; unclear D gene. This CDR3 region has 12 residues. Trimming stripped 2 bases from V and 4 bases from J, with 5 bases between. The CDR3 DNA sequence: TGTGCCAGCAGTTTACGGCCCTATGGCTACACCTTC. It codes for CASSLRPYGYTF.

The chain has TRBV6-5 and TRBJ1-4; TRBD1 is a possible D gene (5 bases). The CDR3 extends over 15 amino acids. Trimming pared 0 bases from V and 7 bases from J, leaving 12 bases between. CDR1 MNHEY and CDR2 SVGAGI come from the germline V gene. The CDR3 DNA reads TGTGCCAGCAGTTACTCCTGGGGAAGGGGTGAAAAACTGTTTTTT. The encoded protein is CASSYSWGRGEKLFF.

This clonotype was detected many times. The V and J genes are TRBV6-1 and TRBJ1-2; TRBD1 agrees at 7 bases. The CDR3 is 15 residues long. V shed 6 bases and J 3 bases; nucleotides not matched to a gene: 10. Germline CDR1 reads MNHNS; CDR2 reads SASEGT. Here the CDR3 reads CASSLTGVGDYGYTF. CDR3 nucleotides: TGTGCCAGCAGCCTAACAGGGGTTGGTGACTATGGCTACACCTTC.

This clonotype was found many times. The rearrangement joins TRBV28 to TRBJ2-2; the D is unclear. V was cut by 4 bases and J by 4 bases, with 4 bases left in between. The CDR3 totals 12 residues. Germline lookup yields CDR1 MDHEN and CDR2 SYDVKM. CDR3 protein: CASSSSTGELFF. In nucleotides, the CDR3 is TGTGCCAGCAGTTCGAGCACCGGGGAGCTGTTTTTT.

This clonotype was seen more than once but under ten times. The CDR3 protein is CATSRDRVGQPQHF. In nucleotides, the CDR3 is TGTGCCACCAGCAGAGATCGGGTAGGGCAGCCCCAGCATTTT. The gene calls are TRBV15 and TRBJ1-5, with D unclear. The V end lost 0 bases, the J end lost 7 bases, and 10 bases lay between the germline ends. From germline, CDR1 is LNHNV and CDR2 YYDKDF (reference sequence). This CDR3 is 14 amino acids long. The entire variable domain, with the rest obtained from reference TRBV15 and TRBJ1-5, is as follows: DAMVIQNPRYQVTQFGKPVTLSCSQTLNHNVMYWYQQKSSQAPKLLFHYYDKDFNNEADTPDNFQSRRPNTSFCFLDIRSPGLGDTAMYLCATSRDRVGQPQHFGDGTRLSIL.

In its sample, this clonotype was seen once. J is TRBJ2-2 and V is TRBV2; D is unclear. The germline V gene has CDR1 SNHLY and CDR2 FYNNEI. The CDR3 runs to 11 residues. With 7 bases removed from V and 6 bases from J, the gap between germline ends came to 6 bases. CDR3 sequence reads: CASMTAGELFF. CDR3 coding DNA: TGTGCCAGCATGACTGCCGGGGAGCTGTTTTTT.

This clonotype was observed a handful of times. V is TRBV30 and J is TRBJ1-5, with D unclear. This CDR3 is 14 amino acids long. From germline, CDR1 is GTSNPN and CDR2 SVGIG (reference sequence). V was pared by 2 bases and J by 0 bases, with 8 bases between. The CDR3: CAWSPGLSNQPQHF. DNA for the CDR3: TGTGCCTGGAGTCCCGGCCTTAGCAATCAGCCCCAGCATTTT.

This clonotype showed up just a few times. The genes are TRBV28 and TRBJ2-3; unclear D gene. V was clipped by 5 bases and J by 6 bases, with 15 bases between them. The V gene's germline CDR1 is MDHEN and CDR2 SYDVKM. This CDR3 region has 14 residues. CDR3 coding DNA: TGTGCCAGCAGTCCTCCCAGCGCCACGGATACGCAGTATTTT. It translates to CASSPPSATDTQYF. The full variable domain, its missing parts supplied by reference TRBV28 and TRBJ2-3, is DVKVTQSSRYLVKRTGEKVFLECVQDMDHENMFWYRQDPGLGLRLIYFSYDVKMKEKGDIPEGYSVSREKKERFSLILESASTNQTSMYLCASSPPSATDTQYFGPGTRLTVL.

This chain uses TRBV5-1 with TRBJ2-3; 9 nucleotides align to TRBD2. The ends lost 0 bases at V and 2 bases at J; junction bases unmatched: 7. The length of the CDR3 is 17 residues. Germline loops: CDR1 SGHRS, CDR2 YFSETQ. CDR3 loop: CASSLEPGGGATDTQYF. The DNA of the CDR3 is TGCGCCAGCAGCTTGGAGCCCGGCGGGGGGGCCACAGATACGCAGTATTTT.

The CDR3, as DNA: TGTGCCAGCAGGTCTCGACAGGGGGGGATCGTTTTTCCTGAAGCTTTCTTT. Its translation: CASRSRQGGIVFPEAFF. The rearrangement uses TRBV6-5 and TRBJ1-1; the match to TRBD1 covers 9 bases. The CDR3 extends over 17 amino acids. CDR1 and CDR2 (germline): MNHEY, SVGAGI. J was trimmed by 6 bases and V by 6 bases; bases with no gene match: 17.